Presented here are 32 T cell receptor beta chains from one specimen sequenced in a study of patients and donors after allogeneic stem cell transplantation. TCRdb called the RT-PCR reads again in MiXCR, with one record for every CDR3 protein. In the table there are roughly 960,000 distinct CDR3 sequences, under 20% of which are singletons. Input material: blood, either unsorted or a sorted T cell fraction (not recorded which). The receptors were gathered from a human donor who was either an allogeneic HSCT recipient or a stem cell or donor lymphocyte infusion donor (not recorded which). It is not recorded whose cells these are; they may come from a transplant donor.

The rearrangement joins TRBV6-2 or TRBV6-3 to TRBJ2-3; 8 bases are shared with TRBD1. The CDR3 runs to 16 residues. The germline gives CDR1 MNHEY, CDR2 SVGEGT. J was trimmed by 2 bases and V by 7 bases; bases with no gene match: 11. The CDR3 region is CASTDPWGQVTDTQYF. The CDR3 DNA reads TGTGCCAGCACCGACCCCTGGGGACAGGTCACAGATACGCAGTATTTT.

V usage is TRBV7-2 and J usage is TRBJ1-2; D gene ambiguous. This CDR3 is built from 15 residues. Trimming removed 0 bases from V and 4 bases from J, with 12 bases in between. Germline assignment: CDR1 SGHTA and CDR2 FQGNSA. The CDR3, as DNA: TGTGCCAGCAGCTTAGCCCCGGGCCTCCTCTATGGCTACACCTTC. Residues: CASSLAPGLLYGYTF. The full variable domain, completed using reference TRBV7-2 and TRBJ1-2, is GAGVSQSPSNKVTEKGKDVELRCDPISGHTALYWYRQSLGQGLEFLIYFQGNSAPDKSGLPSDRFSAERTGGSVSTLTIQRTQQEDSAVYLCASSLAPGLLYGYTFGSGTRLTVV.

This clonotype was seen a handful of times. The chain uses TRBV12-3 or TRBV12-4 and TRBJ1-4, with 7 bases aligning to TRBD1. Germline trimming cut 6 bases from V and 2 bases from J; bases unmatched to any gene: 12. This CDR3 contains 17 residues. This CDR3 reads CASRDRFPASTNEKLFF. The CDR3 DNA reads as TGTGCCAGCAGGGACAGGTTTCCCGCTTCCACTAATGAAAAACTGTTTTTT.

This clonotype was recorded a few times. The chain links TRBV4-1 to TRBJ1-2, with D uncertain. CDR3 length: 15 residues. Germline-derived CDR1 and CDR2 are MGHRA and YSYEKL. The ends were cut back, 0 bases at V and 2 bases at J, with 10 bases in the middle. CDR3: CASSQELKTNYGYTF. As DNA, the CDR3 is TGCGCCAGCAGCCAAGAATTGAAAACCAACTATGGCTACACCTTC.

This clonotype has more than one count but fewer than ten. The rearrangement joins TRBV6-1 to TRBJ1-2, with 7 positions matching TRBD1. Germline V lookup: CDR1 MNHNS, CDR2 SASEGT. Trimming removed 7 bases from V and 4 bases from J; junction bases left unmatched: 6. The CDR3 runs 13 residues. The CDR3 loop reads CASTDRVSYGYTF. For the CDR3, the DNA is TGTGCCAGCACCGACAGGGTCTCCTATGGCTACACCTTC.

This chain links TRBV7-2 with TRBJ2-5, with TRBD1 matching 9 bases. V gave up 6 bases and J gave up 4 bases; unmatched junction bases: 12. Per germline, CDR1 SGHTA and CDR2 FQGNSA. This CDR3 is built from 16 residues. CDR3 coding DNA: TGTGCCAGCAGGAAAAGAGCAACAGGGGGCAGAGAGACCCAGTACTTC. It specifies CASRKRATGGRETQYF.

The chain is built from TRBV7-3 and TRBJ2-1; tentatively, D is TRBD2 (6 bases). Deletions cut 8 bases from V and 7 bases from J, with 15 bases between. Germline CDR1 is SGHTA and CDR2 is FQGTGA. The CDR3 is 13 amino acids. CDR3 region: CASGFGRRNEQFF. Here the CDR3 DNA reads TGTGCCAGCGGATTTGGGAGGAGGAATGAGCAGTTCTTC.

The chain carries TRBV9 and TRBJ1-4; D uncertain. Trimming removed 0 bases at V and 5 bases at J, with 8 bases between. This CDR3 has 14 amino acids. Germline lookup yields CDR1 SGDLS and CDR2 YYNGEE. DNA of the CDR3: TGTGCCAGCAGCGTAGAGGGTTGGAATGAAAAACTGTTTTTT. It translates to CASSVEGWNEKLFF.

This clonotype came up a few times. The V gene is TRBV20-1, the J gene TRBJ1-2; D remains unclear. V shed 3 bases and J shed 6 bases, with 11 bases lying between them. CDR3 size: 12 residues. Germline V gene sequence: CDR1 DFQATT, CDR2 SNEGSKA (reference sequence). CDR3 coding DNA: TGCAGTGCTAGTAGGAGGCCCCATGGCTACACCTTC. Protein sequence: CSASRRPHGYTF.

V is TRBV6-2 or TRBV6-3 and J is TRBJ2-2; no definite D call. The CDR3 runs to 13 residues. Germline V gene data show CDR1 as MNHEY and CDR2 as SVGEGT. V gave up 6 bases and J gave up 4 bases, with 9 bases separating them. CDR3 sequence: CASSYTPTGELFF. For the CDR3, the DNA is TGTGCCAGCAGCTACACACCCACCGGGGAGCTGTTTTTT.

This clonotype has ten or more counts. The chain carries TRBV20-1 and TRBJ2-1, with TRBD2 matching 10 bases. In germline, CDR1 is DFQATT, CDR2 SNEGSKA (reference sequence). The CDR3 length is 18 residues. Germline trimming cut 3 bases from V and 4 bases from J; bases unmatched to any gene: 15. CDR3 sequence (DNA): TGCAGTGCTAGTACACTCTGGAGCGGGAGGGCCTTGTACAATGAGCAGTTCTTC. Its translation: CSASTLWSGRALYNEQFF.

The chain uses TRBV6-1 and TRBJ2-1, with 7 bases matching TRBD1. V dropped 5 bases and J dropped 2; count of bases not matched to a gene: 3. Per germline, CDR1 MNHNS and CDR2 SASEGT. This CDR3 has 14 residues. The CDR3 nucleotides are TGTGCCAGCAGTAGACAGGGTCCCTACAATGAGCAGTTCTTC. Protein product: CASSRQGPYNEQFF.

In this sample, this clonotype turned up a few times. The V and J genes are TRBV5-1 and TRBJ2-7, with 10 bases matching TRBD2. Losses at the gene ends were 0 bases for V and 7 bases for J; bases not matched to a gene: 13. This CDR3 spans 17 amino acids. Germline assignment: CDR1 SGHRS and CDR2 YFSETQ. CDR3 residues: CASSLVLPGLAIKEQYF. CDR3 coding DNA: TGCGCCAGCAGCTTGGTTTTACCGGGACTAGCGATCAAGGAGCAGTACTTC.

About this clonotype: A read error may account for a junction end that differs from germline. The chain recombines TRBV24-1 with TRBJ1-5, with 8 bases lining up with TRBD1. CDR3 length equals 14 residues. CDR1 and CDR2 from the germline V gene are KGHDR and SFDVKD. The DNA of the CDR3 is TGTGCCACCAGTGAGTCAGGGGGCAAACAGCCCCAGCATTTT. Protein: CATSESGGKQPQHF.

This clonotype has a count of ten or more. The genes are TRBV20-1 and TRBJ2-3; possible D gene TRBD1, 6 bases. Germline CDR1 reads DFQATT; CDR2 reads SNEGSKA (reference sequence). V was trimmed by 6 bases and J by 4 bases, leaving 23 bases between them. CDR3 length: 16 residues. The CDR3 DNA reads TGCAGTGCGCTCCGTACAGGGCGGGTGGTTTCAGATACGCAGTATTTT. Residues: CSALRTGRVVSDTQYF.

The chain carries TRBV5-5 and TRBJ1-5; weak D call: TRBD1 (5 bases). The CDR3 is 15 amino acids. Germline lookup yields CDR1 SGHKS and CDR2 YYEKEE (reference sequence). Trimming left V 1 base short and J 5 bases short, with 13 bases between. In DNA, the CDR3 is TGTGCCAGCAGCTTGCGCAGGGACGGGGATCAGCCCCAGCATTTT. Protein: CASSLRRDGDQPQHF.

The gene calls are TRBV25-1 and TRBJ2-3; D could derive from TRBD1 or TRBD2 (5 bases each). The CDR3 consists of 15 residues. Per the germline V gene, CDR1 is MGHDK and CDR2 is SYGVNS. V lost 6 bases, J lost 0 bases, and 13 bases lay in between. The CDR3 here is CASSVRWGSTDTQYF. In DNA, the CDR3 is TGTGCCAGCAGCGTACGATGGGGGAGCACAGATACGCAGTATTTT. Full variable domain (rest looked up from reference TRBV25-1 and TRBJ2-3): EADIYQTPRYLVIGTGKKITLECSQTMGHDKMYWYQQDPGMELHLIHYSYGVNSTEKGDLSSESTVSRIRTEHFPLTLESARPSHTSQYLCASSVRWGSTDTQYFGPGTRLTVL.

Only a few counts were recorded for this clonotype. The CDR3 reads CSASLAGADTQYF. The CDR3, as DNA: TGCAGTGCTAGTCTAGCGGGGGCGGATACGCAGTATTTT. The chain recombines TRBV20-1 with TRBJ2-3, with 10 bases that match TRBD2. Germline values: CDR1 DFQATT, CDR2 SNEGSKA (reference sequence). The CDR3 has 13 amino acids. Trimming took 3 bases from V and 6 from J; bases not matched to a gene: 3.

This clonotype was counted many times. The CDR3 region has the DNA TGCAGCGTTGCAAGCGAGGGGTTAACTGGCTACACCTTC. The encoded protein is CSVASEGLTGYTF. V gene TRBV29-1 combines with J gene TRBJ1-2; TRBD1 might be the D (5 bases). This CDR3 has 13 residues. Trimming pared 4 bases from V and 7 bases from J, leaving 16 bases between. Germline CDR1 and CDR2: SQVTM and ANQGSEA.

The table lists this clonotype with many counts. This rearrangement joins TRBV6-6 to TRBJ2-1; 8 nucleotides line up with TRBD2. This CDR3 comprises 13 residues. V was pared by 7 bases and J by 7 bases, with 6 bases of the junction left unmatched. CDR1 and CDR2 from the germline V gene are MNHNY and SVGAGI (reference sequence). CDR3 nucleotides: TGTGCCAGCACCCAGCGGGAGACTAATGAGCAGTTCTTC. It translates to CASTQRETNEQFF.

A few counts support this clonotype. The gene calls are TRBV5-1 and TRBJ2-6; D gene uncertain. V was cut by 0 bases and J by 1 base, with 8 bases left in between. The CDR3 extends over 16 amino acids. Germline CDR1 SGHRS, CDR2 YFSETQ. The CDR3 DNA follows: TGCGCCAGCAGCTTGGGAGGACGGTCTGGGGCCAACGTCCTGACTTTC. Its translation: CASSLGGRSGANVLTF. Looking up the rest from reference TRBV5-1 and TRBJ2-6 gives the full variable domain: KAGVTQTPRYLIKTRGQQVTLSCSPISGHRSVSWYQQTPGQGLQFLFEYFSETQRNKGNFPGRFSGRQFSNSRSEMNVSTLELGDSALYLCASSLGGRSGANVLTFGAGSRLTVL.

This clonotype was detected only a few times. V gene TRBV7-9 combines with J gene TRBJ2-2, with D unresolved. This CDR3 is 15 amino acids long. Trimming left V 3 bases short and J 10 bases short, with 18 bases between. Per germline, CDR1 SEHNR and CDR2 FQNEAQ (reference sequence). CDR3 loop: CASSFLDGGLEELFF. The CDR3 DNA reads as TGTGCCAGCAGCTTTCTGGACGGCGGATTGGAGGAGCTGTTTTTT.

CDR3 DNA sequence: TGTGCCACCAGCAGAGATATTAGGGGGAGGTCGGCGGAACTGTTTTTT. It codes for CATSRDIRGRSAELFF. This chain uses TRBV15 with TRBJ1-4; a weak D match, TRBD1 (6 bases). The germline gives CDR1 LNHNV, CDR2 YYDKDF (reference sequence). The CDR3 length is 16 residues. V shed 0 bases and J shed 12 bases, with 20 bases lying between them.

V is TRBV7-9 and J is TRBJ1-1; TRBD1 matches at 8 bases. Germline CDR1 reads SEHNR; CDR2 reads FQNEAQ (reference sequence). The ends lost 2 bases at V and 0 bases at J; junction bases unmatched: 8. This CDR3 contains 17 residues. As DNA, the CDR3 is TGTGCCAGCAGCTTAACTCCGGGACAGGCCGTGAACACTGAAGCTTTCTTT. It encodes CASSLTPGQAVNTEAFF.

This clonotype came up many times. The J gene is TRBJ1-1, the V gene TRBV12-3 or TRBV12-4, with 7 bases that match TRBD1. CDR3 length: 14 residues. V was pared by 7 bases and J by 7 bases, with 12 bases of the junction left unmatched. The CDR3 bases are TGTGCCAGCACCCCAAGGGGCCACAGGGGTGAAGCTTTCTTT. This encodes CASTPRGHRGEAFF.

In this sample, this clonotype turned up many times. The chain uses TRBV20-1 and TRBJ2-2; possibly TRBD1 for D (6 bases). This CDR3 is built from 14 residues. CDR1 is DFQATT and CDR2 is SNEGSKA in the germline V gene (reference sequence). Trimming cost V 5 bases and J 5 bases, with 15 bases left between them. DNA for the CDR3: TGCAGTGCTCCTCTAGGGGGTTTGACCGGGGAGCTGTTTTTT. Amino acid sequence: CSAPLGGLTGELFF.

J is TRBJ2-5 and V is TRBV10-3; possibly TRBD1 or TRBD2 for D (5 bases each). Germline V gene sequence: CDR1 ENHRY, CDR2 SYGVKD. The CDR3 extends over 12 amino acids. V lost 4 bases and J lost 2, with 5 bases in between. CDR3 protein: CAISGGQETQYF. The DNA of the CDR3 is TGTGCCATCAGTGGGGGGCAAGAGACCCAGTACTTC.

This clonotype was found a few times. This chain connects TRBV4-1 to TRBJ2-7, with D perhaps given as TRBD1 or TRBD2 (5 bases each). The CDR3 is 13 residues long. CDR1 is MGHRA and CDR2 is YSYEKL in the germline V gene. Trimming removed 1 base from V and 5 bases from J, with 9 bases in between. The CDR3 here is CASSQAGRNEQYF. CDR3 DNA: TGCGCCAGCAGCCAAGCGGGACGGAACGAGCAGTACTTC.

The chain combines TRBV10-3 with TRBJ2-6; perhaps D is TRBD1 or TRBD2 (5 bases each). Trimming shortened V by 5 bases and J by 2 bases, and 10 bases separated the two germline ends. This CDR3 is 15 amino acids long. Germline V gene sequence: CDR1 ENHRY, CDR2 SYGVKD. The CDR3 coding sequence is TGTGCCATCAGTCCCAGGGAGACTGGGGCCAACGTCCTGACTTTC. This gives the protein CAISPRETGANVLTF.

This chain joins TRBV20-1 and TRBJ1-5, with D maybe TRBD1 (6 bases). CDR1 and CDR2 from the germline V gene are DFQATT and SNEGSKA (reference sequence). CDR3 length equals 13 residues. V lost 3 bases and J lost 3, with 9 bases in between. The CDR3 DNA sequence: TGCAGTGCTAGTTGGACAGTCAATCAGCCCCAGCATTTT. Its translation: CSASWTVNQPQHF.

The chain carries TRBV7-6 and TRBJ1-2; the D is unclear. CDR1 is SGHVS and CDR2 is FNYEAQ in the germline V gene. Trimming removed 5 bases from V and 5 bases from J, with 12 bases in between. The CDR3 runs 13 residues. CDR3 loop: CASSPSPEYGYTF. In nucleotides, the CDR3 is TGTGCCAGCAGCCCCAGTCCGGAGTATGGCTACACCTTC.

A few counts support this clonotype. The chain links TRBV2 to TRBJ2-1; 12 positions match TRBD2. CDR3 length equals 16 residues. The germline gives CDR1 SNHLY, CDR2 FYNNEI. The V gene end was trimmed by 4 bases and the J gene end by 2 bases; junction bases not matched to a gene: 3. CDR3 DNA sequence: TGTGCCAGCAGTGGACTAGCGGGAGTTCCCTACAATGAGCAGTTCTTC. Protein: CASSGLAGVPYNEQFF.